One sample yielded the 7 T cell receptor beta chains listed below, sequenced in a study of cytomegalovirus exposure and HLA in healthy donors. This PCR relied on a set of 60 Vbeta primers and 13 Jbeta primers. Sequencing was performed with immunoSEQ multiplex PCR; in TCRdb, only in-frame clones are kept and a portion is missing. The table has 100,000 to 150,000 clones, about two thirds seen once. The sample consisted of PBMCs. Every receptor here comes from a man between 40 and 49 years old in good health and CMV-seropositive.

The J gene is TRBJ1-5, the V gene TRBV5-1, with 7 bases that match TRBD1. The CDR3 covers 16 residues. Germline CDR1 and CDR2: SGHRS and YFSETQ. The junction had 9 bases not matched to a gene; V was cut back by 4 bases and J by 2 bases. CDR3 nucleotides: TGCGCCAGCAGCCGGAGGGGGCCCTTTGGCAATCAGCCCCAGCATTTT. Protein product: CASSRRGPFGNQPQHF.

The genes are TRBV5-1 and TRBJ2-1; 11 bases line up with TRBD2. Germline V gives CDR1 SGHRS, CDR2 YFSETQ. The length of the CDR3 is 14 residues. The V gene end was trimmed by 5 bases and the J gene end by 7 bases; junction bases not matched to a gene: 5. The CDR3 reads CASRVAGGVNEQFF. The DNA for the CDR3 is TGCGCCAGCAGGGTAGCGGGGGGGGTGAATGAGCAGTTCTTC.

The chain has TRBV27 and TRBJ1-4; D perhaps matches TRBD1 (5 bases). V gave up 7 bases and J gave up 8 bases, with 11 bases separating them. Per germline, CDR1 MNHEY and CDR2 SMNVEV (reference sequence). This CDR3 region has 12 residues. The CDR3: CASKGNWEKLFF. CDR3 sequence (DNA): TGTGCCAGCAAGGGGAATTGGGAAAAACTGTTTTTT.

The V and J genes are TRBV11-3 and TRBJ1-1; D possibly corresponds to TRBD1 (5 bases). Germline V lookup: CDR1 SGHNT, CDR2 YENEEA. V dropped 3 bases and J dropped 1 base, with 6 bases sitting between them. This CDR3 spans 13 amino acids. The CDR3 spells CASSLTANTEAFF. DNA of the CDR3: TGTGCCAGCAGCTTGACAGCGAACACTGAAGCTTTCTTT.

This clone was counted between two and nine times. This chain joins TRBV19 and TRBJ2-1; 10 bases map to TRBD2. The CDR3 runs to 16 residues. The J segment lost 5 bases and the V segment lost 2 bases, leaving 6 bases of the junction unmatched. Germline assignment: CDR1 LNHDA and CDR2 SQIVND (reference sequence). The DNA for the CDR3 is TGTGCCAGTAGTATACAGAGAGCGGGAGGGAACAATGAGCAGTTCTTC. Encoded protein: CASSIQRAGGNNEQFF. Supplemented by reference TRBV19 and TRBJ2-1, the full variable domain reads DGGITQSPKYLFRKEGQNVTLSCEQNLNHDAMYWYRQDPGQGLRLIYYSQIVNDFQKGDIAEGYSVSREKKESFPLTVTSAQKNPTAFYLCASSIQRAGGNNEQFFGPGTRLTVL.

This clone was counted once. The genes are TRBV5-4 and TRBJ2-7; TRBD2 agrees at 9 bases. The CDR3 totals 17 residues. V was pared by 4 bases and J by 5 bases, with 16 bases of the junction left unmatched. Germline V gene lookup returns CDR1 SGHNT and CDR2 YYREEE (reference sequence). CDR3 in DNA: TGTGCCAGCAGCCCCTCCCCCCAGCGGGAGGTAGTAAACGAGCAGTACTTC. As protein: CASSPSPQREVVNEQYF.

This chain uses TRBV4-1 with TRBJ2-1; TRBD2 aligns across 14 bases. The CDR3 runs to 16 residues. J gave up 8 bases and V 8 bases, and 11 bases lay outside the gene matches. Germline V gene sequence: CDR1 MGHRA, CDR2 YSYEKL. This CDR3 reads CASGLGTSGSAYEQFF. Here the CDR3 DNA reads TGCGCCAGCGGCTTAGGGACTAGCGGGAGTGCGTATGAGCAGTTCTTC.